This entry lists 18 T cell receptor beta chains sequenced from one sample in a study of cytomegalovirus exposure and HLA in healthy donors. It was with 60 Vbeta and 13 Jbeta primers that the PCR ran. Only in-frame clones appear in the TCRdb table, and some are missing; sequencing was by immunoSEQ multiplex PCR. This table lists about 110,000 clones. Input material: PBMCs. The receptors originated from a man under 40 in good health and CMV-seronegative.

The chain has TRBV5-4 and TRBJ2-3; 13 nucleotides agree with TRBD2. The CDR3 loop spans 18 amino acids. The V gene end was trimmed by 0 bases and the J gene end by 0 bases; junction bases not matched to a gene: 4. Looked up from germline, CDR1 is SGHNT and CDR2 is YYREEE (reference sequence). CDR3 in DNA: TGTGCCAGCAGCTTGGGGGGACTAGCGGGGTCGAGCACAGATACGCAGTATTTT. It encodes CASSLGGLAGSSTDTQYF.

The chain links TRBV11-3 to TRBJ2-1, with 11 bases fitting TRBD2. The CDR3 is 15 amino acids. Germline CDR1 reads SGHNT; CDR2 reads YENEEA. V lost 5 bases and J lost 5; bases outside the gene matches: 5. CDR3 sequence (DNA): TGTGCCAGCAGCACATCACTAGCGGGGGACAATGAGCAGTTCTTC. Translating gives CASSTSLAGDNEQFF.

This chain links TRBV5-6 with TRBJ2-2; possible D gene TRBD1, 6 bases. CDR3 size: 15 residues. Between the trimmed V and J ends, which lost 2 bases and 6 bases, there was a span of 14 bases. The germline V gene encodes CDR1 SGHDT and CDR2 YYEEEE. CDR3 bases: TGTGCCAGCAGCTTCCGGACAGCCCGGGCCGGGGAGCTGTTTTTT. Protein product: CASSFRTARAGELFF.

To note about this clone: This same CDR3 is encoded by further DNA sequences in the sample. CDR3 sequence: CASSLEQGTEAFF. The DNA for the CDR3 is TGTGCCAGCAGCTTGGAACAGGGCACTGAAGCTTTCTTT. The rearrangement uses TRBV5-4 and TRBJ1-1, with D tentatively TRBD1 (6 bases). V was clipped by 0 bases and J by 4 bases, with 7 bases between them. Germline values: CDR1 SGHNT, CDR2 YYREEE (reference sequence). The CDR3 is 13 amino acids. Combining the CDR3 with reference TRBV5-4 and TRBJ1-1 gives the whole variable domain ETGVTQSPTHLIKTRGQQVTLRCSSQSGHNTVSWYQQALGQGPQFIFQYYREEENGRGNFPPRFSGLQFPNYSSELNVNALELDDSALYLCASSLEQGTEAFFGQGTRLTVV.

The gene calls are TRBV5-1 and TRBJ2-7, with D hard to call. The CDR3 consists of 15 residues. V lost 0 bases and J lost 1, with 11 bases in between. Looked up from germline, CDR1 is SGHRS and CDR2 is YFSETQ. In nucleotides, the CDR3 is TGCGCCAGCAGCTTGGGTGTCGGCGGTTCCTACGAGCAGTACTTC. This codes for CASSLGVGGSYEQYF.

V is TRBV4-2 and J is TRBJ1-4, with TRBD1 identical over 7 bases. CDR1 and CDR2 (germline): LGHNA, YNFKEQ. This CDR3 has 14 residues. J gave up 4 bases and V 4 bases, and 3 bases lay outside the gene matches. CDR3 nucleotide sequence: TGTGCCAGCAGCCCCGGACAGGTTAATGAAAAACTGTTTTTT. Its translation: CASSPGQVNEKLFF.

This chain uses TRBV13 with TRBJ1-5, with no clear D. The V end lost 0 bases, the J end lost 1 base, and 4 bases lay between the germline ends. Germline V lookup: CDR1 PRHDT, CDR2 FYEKMQ (reference sequence). This CDR3 has 14 amino acids. This CDR3 reads CASSLGRSNQPQHF. For the CDR3, the DNA is TGTGCCAGCAGCTTAGGACGGAGCAATCAGCCCCAGCATTTT.

The rearrangement links TRBV5-1 to TRBJ2-1; D possibly corresponds to TRBD2 (5 bases). V was cut by 4 bases and J by 10 bases, with 21 bases left in between. Germline V gives CDR1 SGHRS, CDR2 YFSETQ. CDR3 size: 15 residues. As DNA, the CDR3 is TGCGCCAGCAGCGGGAGTTGGTTGGGAACGAACGAGCAGTTCTTC. The encoded protein is CASSGSWLGTNEQFF.

The chain is built from TRBV4-3 and TRBJ2-3; D uncertain. Per the germline V gene, CDR1 is LGHNA and CDR2 is YSLEER. V dropped 4 bases and J dropped 2 bases, with 16 bases sitting between them. The CDR3 is 16 residues long. CDR3 nucleotides: TGCGCCAGCAGCCTCTTAGCTTCCGGCTTCACAGATACGCAGTATTTT. Its protein product is CASSLLASGFTDTQYF.

This chain joins TRBV29-1 and TRBJ1-3; no firm D call. The V gene lost 6 bases and the J gene lost 0 bases, with 6 bases spanning the gap. Germline CDR1 and CDR2: SQVTM and ANQGSEA. The CDR3 totals 12 residues. This chain's CDR3 is CSVRVSGNTIYF. CDR3 bases: TGCAGCGTGCGGGTCTCTGGAAACACCATATATTTT. Supplemented by reference TRBV29-1 and TRBJ1-3, the full variable domain reads SAVISQKPSRDICQRGTSLTIQCQVDSQVTMMFWYRQQPGQSLTLIATANQGSEATYESGFVIDKFPISRPNLTFSTLTVSNMSPEDSSIYLCSVRVSGNTIYFGEGSWLTVV.

The J gene is TRBJ1-2, the V gene TRBV29-1, with D possibly TRBD1 on 6 matching bases. The germline V gene encodes CDR1 SQVTM and CDR2 ANQGSEA. The V gene lost 6 bases and the J gene lost 4 bases, with 21 bases spanning the gap. This CDR3 is 15 amino acids long. The chain's CDR3 is CSVRVQGLSSYGYTF. The CDR3 DNA follows: TGCAGCGTGCGCGTACAGGGTTTAAGCTCCTATGGCTACACCTTC.

The rearrangement joins TRBV13 to TRBJ2-5; TRBD1 agrees at 10 bases. This CDR3 comprises 14 residues. V gave up 3 bases and J gave up 9 bases; unmatched junction bases: 7. Germline lookup yields CDR1 PRHDT and CDR2 FYEKMQ (reference sequence). The CDR3 bases are TGTGCCAGCAGCTTGGACAGGGGGACGGGGGCCCAGTACTTC. It specifies CASSLDRGTGAQYF.

This chain joins TRBV11-2 and TRBJ1-3; no clear D gene. CDR1 and CDR2 (germline): SGHAT, FQNNGV. The CDR3 consists of 14 residues. Trimming shortened V by 5 bases and J by 1 base, and 9 bases separated the two germline ends. CDR3 in DNA: TGTGCCAGCAGCCCTAGATTTTCTGGAAACACCATATATTTT. Its protein is CASSPRFSGNTIYF.

The chain couples TRBV5-1 to TRBJ2-1, with a weak D call TRBD1 (5 bases). The CDR3 spans 16 residues. Germline loops: CDR1 SGHRS, CDR2 YFSETQ. The V end was cut by 3 bases, the J end by 2 bases, with 15 bases between. The CDR3 nucleotides read TGCGCCAGCAGCTCTCAGGGCAGGACGACCTACAATGAGCAGTTCTTC. Translation gives CASSSQGRTTYNEQFF.

This rearrangement joins TRBV6-5 to TRBJ1-2; maybe TRBD1 (5 bases). CDR1 is MNHEY and CDR2 is SVGAGI in the germline V gene. V lost 4 bases, J lost 4 bases, and 16 bases lay in between. The length of the CDR3 is 15 residues. In nucleotides, the CDR3 is TGTGCCAGCAGTTCCCGGGGACTTGGGGGCTATGGCTACACCTTC. Protein product: CASSSRGLGGYGYTF.

J is TRBJ2-7 and V is TRBV5-1, with D perhaps matching TRBD1 (6 bases). The CDR3 totals 14 residues. Deletions cut 4 bases from V and 3 bases from J, with 14 bases between. In germline, CDR1 is SGHRS, CDR2 YFSETQ. CDR3 in amino acids: CASSASGTYYEQYF. As DNA, the CDR3 is TGCGCCAGCAGCGCCTCCGGGACATACTACGAGCAGTACTTC. The full variable domain, its missing parts supplied by reference TRBV5-1 and TRBJ2-7, is KAGVTQTPRYLIKTRGQQVTLSCSPISGHRSVSWYQQTPGQGLQFLFEYFSETQRNKGNFPGRFSGRQFSNSRSEMNVSTLELGDSALYLCASSASGTYYEQYFGPGTRLTVT.

The chain joins TRBV15 to TRBJ2-5, with D uncertain. This CDR3 region has 13 residues. Germline V gene lookup returns CDR1 LNHNV and CDR2 YYDKDF (reference sequence). V was clipped by 4 bases and J by 9 bases, with 15 bases between them. The CDR3 sequence: CATSTALVRAQYF. The CDR3 DNA follows: TGTGCCACCAGCACCGCCCTAGTGAGAGCCCAGTACTTC. The full variable domain, its missing parts supplied by reference TRBV15 and TRBJ2-5, is DAMVIQNPRYQVTQFGKPVTLSCSQTLNHNVMYWYQQKSSQAPKLLFHYYDKDFNNEADTPDNFQSRRPNTSFCFLDIRSPGLGDTAMYLCATSTALVRAQYFGPGTRLLVL.

This chain joins TRBV19 and TRBJ1-1, with D maybe TRBD1 (5 bases). Per the germline V gene, CDR1 is LNHDA and CDR2 is SQIVND (reference sequence). Trimming cost V 0 bases and J 5 bases, with 10 bases left between them. The CDR3 runs 14 residues. The chain's CDR3 is CASSIDQGRTEAFF. The CDR3 coding sequence is TGTGCCAGTAGTATAGATCAGGGTCGGACTGAAGCTTTCTTT.